This T cell receptor (beta chain) was obtained from a study of blood T cell repertoires in COVID-19. Study overall: COVID-19 samples from acute and convalescent phases originated in the United States, Italy and Spain.

V dropped 3 bases and J dropped 8; count of bases not matched to a gene: 6. The CDR3 spans 16 residues. Per germline, CDR1 SGHNT and CDR2 YYREEE (reference sequence). Two negative PCRs, clearance, or symptom resolution had been documented for recovered Cohort 3 donors. In the original workflow: Reference gene primer amplification yielded estimated nucleated cell counts. Clones were read by immunoSEQ multiplex PCR, and TCRdb kept only the in-frame ones, dropping some. For V, J and clone size, that table is used; D and trimming come from the DNA. The top ten clones hold 6.5% to 9.5% of a sample with around 500,000 clones, approximately 91% of them seen once.

The sample was PBMCs or T cells enriched from blood (not recorded which). The chain combines TRBV5-4 with TRBJ2-3, with 16 bases matching TRBD2. This TCR came from a woman between 55 and 75 years old who had recovered from COVID-19. DNA of the CDR3: TGTGCCAGCAGCTCCGGGACTAGCGGGGGGGCAGGTACGCAGTATTTT. Amino acid sequence: CASSSGTSGGAGTQYF. The variable domain in full, completed from reference TRBV5-4 and TRBJ2-3, reads ETGVTQSPTHLIKTRGQQVTLRCSSQSGHNTVSWYQQALGQGPQFIFQYYREEENGRGNFPPRFSGLQFPNYSSELNVNALELDDSALYLCASSSGTSGGAGTQYFGPGTRLTVL.